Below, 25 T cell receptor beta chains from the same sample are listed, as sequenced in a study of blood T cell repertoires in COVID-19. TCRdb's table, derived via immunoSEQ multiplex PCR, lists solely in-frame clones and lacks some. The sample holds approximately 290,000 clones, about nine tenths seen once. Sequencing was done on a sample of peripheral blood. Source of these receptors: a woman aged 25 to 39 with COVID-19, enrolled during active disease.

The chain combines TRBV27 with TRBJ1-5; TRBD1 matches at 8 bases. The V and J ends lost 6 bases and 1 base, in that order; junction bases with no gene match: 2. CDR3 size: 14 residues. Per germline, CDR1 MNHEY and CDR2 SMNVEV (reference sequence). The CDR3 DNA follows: TGTGCCAGCAGAAGACAGGGGAGCAATCAGCCCCAGCATTTT. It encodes CASRRQGSNQPQHF.

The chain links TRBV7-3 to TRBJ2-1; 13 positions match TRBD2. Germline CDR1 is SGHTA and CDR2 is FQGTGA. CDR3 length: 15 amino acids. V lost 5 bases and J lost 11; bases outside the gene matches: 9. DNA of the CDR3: TGTGCCAGCAGCCCAGGACTAGCGGGAGACGGTAAGCAGTTCTTC. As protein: CASSPGLAGDGKQFF.

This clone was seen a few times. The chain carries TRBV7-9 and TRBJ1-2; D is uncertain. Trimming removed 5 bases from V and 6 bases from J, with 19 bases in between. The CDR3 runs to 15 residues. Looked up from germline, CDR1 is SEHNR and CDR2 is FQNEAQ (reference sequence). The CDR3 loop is CASSERRTFGDGYTF. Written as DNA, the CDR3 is TGTGCCAGCAGCGAACGACGGACGTTCGGGGATGGCTACACCTTC.

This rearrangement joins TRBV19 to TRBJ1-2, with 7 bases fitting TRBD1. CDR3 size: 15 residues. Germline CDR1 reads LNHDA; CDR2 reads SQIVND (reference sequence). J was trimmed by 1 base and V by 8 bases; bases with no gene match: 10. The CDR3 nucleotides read TGTGCCAGTTACGACAGGACAGGACTTAACTATGGCTACACCTTC. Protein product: CASYDRTGLNYGYTF.

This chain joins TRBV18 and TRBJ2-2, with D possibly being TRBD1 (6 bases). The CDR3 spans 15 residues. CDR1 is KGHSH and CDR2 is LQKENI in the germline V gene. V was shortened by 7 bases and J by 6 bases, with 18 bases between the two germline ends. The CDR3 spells CASLTGTSEAGELFF. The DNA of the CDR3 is TGTGCCAGCTTAACCGGGACATCTGAGGCCGGGGAGCTGTTTTTT.

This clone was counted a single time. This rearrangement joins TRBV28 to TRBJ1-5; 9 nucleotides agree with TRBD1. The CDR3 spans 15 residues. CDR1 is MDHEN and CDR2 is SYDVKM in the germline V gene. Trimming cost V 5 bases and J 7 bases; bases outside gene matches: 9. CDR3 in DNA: TGTGCCAGCAGTATCGGGACAGGGTTTTCCCAGCCCCAGCATTTT. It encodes CASSIGTGFSQPQHF.

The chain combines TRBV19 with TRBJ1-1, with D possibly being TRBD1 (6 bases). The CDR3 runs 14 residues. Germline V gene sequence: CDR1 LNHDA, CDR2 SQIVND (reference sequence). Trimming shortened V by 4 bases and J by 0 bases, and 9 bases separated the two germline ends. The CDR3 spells CASSSGQLNTEAFF. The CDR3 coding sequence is TGTGCCAGTAGTAGCGGACAGTTGAACACTGAAGCTTTCTTT.

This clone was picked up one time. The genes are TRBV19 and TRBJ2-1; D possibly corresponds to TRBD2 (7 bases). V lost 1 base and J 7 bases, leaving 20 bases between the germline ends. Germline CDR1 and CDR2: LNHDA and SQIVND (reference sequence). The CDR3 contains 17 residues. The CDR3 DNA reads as TGTGCCAGTAGTATAGGGGGGGGCGGGAGCAATATTAATGAGCAGTTCTTC. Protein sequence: CASSIGGGGSNINEQFF.

CDR3 DNA: TGTGCCACCAAGCGCCAGTTGTATAATTCACCCCTCCACTTT. It is translated as CATKRQLYNSPLHF. V is TRBV24-1 and J is TRBJ1-6; D call uncertain. Looked up from germline, CDR1 is KGHDR and CDR2 is SFDVKD. Trimming took 8 bases from V and 4 from J, leaving 11 bases between them. There are 14 residues in the CDR3.

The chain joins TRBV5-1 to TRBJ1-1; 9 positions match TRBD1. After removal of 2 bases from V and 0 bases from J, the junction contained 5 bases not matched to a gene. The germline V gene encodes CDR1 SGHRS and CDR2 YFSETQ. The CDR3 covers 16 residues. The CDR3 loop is CASSFMTGGLNTEAFF. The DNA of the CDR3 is TGCGCCAGCAGCTTCATGACAGGGGGACTGAACACTGAAGCTTTCTTT.

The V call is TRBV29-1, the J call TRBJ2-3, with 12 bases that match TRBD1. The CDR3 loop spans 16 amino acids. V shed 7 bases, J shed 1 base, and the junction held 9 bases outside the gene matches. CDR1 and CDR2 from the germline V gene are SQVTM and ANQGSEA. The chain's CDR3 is CSGDGTGGAGTDTQYF. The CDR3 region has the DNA TGCAGCGGTGACGGGACAGGGGGCGCCGGCACAGATACGCAGTATTTT.

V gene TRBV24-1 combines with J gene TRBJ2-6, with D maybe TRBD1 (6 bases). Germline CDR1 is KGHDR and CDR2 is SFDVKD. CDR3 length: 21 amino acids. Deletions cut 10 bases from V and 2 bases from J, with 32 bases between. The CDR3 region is CATDGRTVDNLIGPGANVLTF. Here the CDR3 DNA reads TGTGCCACAGACGGTCGGACAGTCGACAACCTGATCGGCCCTGGGGCCAACGTCCTGACTTTC.

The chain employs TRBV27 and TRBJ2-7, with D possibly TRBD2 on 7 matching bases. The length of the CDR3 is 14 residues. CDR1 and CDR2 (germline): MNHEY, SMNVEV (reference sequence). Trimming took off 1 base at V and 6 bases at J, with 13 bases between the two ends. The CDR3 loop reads CASSLFSGGPEQYF. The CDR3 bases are TGTGCCAGCAGTTTATTTTCCGGGGGGCCCGAGCAGTACTTC.

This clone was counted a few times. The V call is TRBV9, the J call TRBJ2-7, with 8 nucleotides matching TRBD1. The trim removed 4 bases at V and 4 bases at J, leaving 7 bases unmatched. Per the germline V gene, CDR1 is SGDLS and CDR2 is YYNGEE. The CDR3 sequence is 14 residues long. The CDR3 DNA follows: TGTGCCAGCAGCCCCAGCAGGGGGCAGTACGAGCAGTACTTC. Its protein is CASSPSRGQYEQYF.

This CDR3 reads CASSQAGNFEQFF. CDR3 DNA: TGTGCCAGCAGCCAAGCAGGAAACTTTGAGCAGTTCTTC. The gene calls are TRBV4-2 and TRBJ2-1; D unclear. The V end was cut by 1 base, the J end by 9 bases, with 10 bases between. Germline CDR1 and CDR2: LGHNA and YNFKEQ. CDR3 length equals 13 residues.

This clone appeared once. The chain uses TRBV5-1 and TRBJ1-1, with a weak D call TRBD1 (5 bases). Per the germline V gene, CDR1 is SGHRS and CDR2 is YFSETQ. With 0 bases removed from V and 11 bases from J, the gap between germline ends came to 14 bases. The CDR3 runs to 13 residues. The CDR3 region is CASSLAGWGEAFF. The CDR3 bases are TGCGCCAGCAGCTTGGCCGGATGGGGGGAGGCTTTCTTT.

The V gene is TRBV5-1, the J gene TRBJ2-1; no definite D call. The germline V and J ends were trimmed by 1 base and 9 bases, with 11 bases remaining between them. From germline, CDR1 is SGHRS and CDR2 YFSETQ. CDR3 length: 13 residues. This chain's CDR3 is CASSLPGLAEQFF. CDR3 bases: TGCGCCAGCAGCTTGCCCGGGTTGGCTGAGCAGTTCTTC.

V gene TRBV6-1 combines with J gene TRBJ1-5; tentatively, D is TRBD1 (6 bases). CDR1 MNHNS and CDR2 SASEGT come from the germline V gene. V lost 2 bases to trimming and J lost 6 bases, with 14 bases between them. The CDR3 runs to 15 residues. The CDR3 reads CASSESAGGSQPQHF. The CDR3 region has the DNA TGTGCCAGCAGTGAAAGTGCGGGGGGCTCTCAGCCCCAGCATTTT.

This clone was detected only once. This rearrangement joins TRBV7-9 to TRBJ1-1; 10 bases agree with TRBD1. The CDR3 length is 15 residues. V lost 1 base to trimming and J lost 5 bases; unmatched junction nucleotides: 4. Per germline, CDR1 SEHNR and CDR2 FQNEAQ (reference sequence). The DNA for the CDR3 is TGTGCCAGCAGCTTAGACGGGACAGGGGTAACTGAAGCTTTCTTT. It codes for CASSLDGTGVTEAFF. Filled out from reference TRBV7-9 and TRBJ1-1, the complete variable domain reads DTGVSQNPRHKITKRGQNVTFRCDPISEHNRLYWYRQTLGQGPEFLTYFQNEAQLEKSRLLSDRFSAERPKGSFSTLEIQRTEQGDSAMYLCASSLDGTGVTEAFFGQGTRLTVV.

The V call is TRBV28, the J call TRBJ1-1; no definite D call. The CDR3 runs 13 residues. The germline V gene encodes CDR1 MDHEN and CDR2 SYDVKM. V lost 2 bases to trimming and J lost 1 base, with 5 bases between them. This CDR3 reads CASSLGRNTEAFF. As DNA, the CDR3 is TGTGCCAGCAGTTTAGGCAGGAACACTGAAGCTTTCTTT.

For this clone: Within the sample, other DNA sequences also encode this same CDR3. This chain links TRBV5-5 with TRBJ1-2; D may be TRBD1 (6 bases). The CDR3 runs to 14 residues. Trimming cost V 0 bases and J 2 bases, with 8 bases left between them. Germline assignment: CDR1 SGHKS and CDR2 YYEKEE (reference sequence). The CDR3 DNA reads TGTGCCAGCAGCTTGGACAGGGCGAACTATGGCTACACCTTC. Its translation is CASSLDRANYGYTF.

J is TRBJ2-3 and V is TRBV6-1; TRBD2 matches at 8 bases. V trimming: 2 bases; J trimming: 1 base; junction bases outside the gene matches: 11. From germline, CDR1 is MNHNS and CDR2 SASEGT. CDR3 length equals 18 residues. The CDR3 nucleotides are TGTGCCAGCAGTGAATGGGCTAGCGGGTTCGGGGGCACAGATACGCAGTATTTT. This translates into CASSEWASGFGGTDTQYF.

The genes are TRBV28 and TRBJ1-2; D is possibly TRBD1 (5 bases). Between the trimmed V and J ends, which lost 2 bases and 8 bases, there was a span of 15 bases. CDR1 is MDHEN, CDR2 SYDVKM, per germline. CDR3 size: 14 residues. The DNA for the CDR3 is TGTGCCAGCAGTTTACCCCCAGGGTTCGGGGGCTACACCTTC. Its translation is CASSLPPGFGGYTF.

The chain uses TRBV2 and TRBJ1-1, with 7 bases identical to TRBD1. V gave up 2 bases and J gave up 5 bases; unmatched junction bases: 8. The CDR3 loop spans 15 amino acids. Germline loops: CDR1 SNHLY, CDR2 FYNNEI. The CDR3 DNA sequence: TGTGCCAGCAGTGAAAGGTCAGGGGGAGGAACTGAAGCTTTCTTT. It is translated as CASSERSGGGTEAFF.

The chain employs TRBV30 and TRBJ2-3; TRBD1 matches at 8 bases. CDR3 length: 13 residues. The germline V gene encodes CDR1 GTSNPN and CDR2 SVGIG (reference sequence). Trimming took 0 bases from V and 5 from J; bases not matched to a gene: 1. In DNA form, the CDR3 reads TGTGCCTGGAGTGTAACAGGGGGAGATACGCAGTATTTT. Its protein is CAWSVTGGDTQYF.